The entry below describes one T cell receptor (beta chain). Its antigen is currently not known. Per-nucleotide qualities are absent, and no much larger clonotype sits a single base away. The data belong to a study of cytomegalovirus exposure and HLA in healthy donors (dated by TCRdb to 2016 to 2017). Background on the whole study: According to an earlier analysis of 587 of the donors, about 190 million T cells yielded roughly 110 million unique TCR beta sequences and about 300 Gb of sequence data. Roughly 300 gigabases of sequencing data and tens of millions of unique TCR sequences were included in an early release covering about 700 HLA-typed donors. The genetic ancestry cluster associated with self-reported Caucasian donors included about 81% of the roughly 400 genotyped donors. The study aimed to test whether signatures of past pathogen exposure could be identified by cataloging public T cell receptors. The T cell repertoires of 670 or so subjects were profiled by immunosequencing and related to cytomegalovirus serostatus. A separate validation cohort of approximately 130 different subjects was used in addition to the roughly 720-subject first cohort. To predict cytomegalovirus infection status, the study combined high-throughput TCR immunosequencing, statistical association of individual TCRs with disease status, and machine learning. To study patterns of TCR occurrence, a later analysis re-analyzed previously published TCR beta repertoires from several hundred donors and added high-resolution HLA genotyping. Rather than using new phenotypic data, the later analysis identified candidate immune exposures from TCR beta sequences and from how often those sequences occurred across donors. An earlier analysis of fewer than 700 of the donors applied high-throughput TCR beta sequencing to assess whether each TCR beta V gene segment acted as functional or pseudogenic. Donor age, sex, ethnicity and CMV serostatus were compiled alongside the repertoire data. Genome-wide SNP genotypes for about three fifths of the roughly 700 donors were used in a later genetic analysis, which treated that subset as a discovery cohort. All discovery cohort repertoires had been generated on a single sequencing platform. Class I and class II HLA loci were covered by the typing at four-digit resolution. The number of donors typed differed by locus, with 629-630 for A, B, C, DRB1 and DQB1, 522 for DQA1, about 610 for DPA1, and under 490 for DPB1. About 5 DR-DQ haplotypes were handled as single units for association and clustering, since linkage in the cohort was strong. Across about 370 genotyped donors of the cohort, an average of about 200,000 unique TCR beta nucleotide sequences per donor were sequenced, and approximately 19% of those sequences were non-productive.

The method was the immunoSEQ multiplex PCR assay. A mixture of 60 forward primers for TCR Vbeta segments and 13 reverse primers for TCR Jbeta segments was used in the multiplex PCR. A multiplex PCR assay on genomic DNA amplified the CDR3 region of rearranged TCR beta genes. The amplified TCR beta libraries were sequenced on the Illumina HiSeq System as 87-base-pair reads. Per the original workflow: A later analysis counted 75 million to 100 million unique TCR beta chains across the approximately 700 repertoires, and around 12 million of these chains were shared by at least two donors. Raw reads were error-corrected and collapsed into unique sequences with a nearest-neighbor algorithm that merged closely related sequences to remove PCR and sequencing errors. To assign V, D and J gene segments, CDR3 sequences were aligned to IMGT reference sequences. For a sequence to be retained, a match of at least six nucleotides was required to both a V gene segment and a J gene segment. Rearrangements were called productive when the CDR3 lacked stop codons and stayed in frame with V and J; all others were non-productive. Following IMGT convention, CDR3 was defined as the stretch from the second conserved V-encoded cysteine up to the conserved J-encoded phenylalanine. The earlier analysis of approximately 500 of the donors excluded sequences that lacked an unambiguous match to a single V gene segment. An earlier analysis of approximately 590 of the donors called V segments functional above 56.7% productive rearrangements and segregating when the between-donor standard deviation exceeded 5%. To diagnose cytomegalovirus status from the catalog of TCR beta chain sequences, a statistical classification framework was built. V and J gene assignment, in a later analysis, came from comparing TCR nucleotide sequences with IMGT/GENE-DB human TR gene sequences. In a later analysis, CDR3 sequences and most-parsimonious VDJ recombination scenarios were assigned using the TCRdist pipeline. In a later analysis, each TCR beta chain was defined by its CDR3 amino acid sequence together with its V-gene family, and reads without a unique V-gene family were excluded. A later analysis removed 450 to 600 highly shared, low-generation-probability nucleotide sequences to deal with suspected cross-contamination and a sequencing artifact. In a later analysis, a clonal expansion index was calculated for each public chain from normalized within-repertoire ranks of inferred template counts. In a later analysis, generation probabilities were computed with a VDJ recombination model fitted to out-of-frame rearrangements, and the resulting probabilities were checked against IGoR. In a later analysis, hypergeometric tests were used to score TCR-TCR, TCR-HLA and TCR-CMV co-occurrence, with a repertoire-size bias correction applied to TCR pairs. In a later analysis, false discovery rates were estimated by permuting HLA or CMV assignments 20 times. In a later analysis, co-occurring TCRs were grouped using DBSCAN, with TCRdist sequence similarity added in when clustering inside HLA-allele-positive subsets. Repertoires with fewer than 30,000 or more than 120,000 public chains were left out of co-occurrence clustering, as were a few repertoires with anomalous nucleotide sharing. This is the immuneACCESS table as TCRdb keeps it, with only in-frame sequences that have V and J called. A part of the clones is gone; compared with another copy, unresolved V genes explain less than half, and the rest is unexplained. D and trimming were read from the DNA, whereas the V and J calls and clone size are those reported in that table. The sample contains around 130,000 clones, around 83% of them found a single time. 3% of the sample lies in the top ten.

What the study reported, not specific to this receptor: Roughly uniform sequencing depth across donors was assumed in presence/absence analyses, although this assumption may not hold. A few of the identified cytomegalovirus-associated TCR beta chains were confirmed in vitro to be specific for cytomegalovirus antigens. For the cohort, immune exposure information was limited to CMV serostatus. Because HLA typing was missing for some donors at each locus, association tests included only the typed subset. According to the authors, the approach could potentially be generalized to other disease states and immunological phenotypes. A later genetic analysis associated a missense DCLRE1C variant with V-gene and J-gene trimming of TCR beta chains, and an independent cohort replicated the association. Several of the top co-occurrence clusters appeared to be linked to parvovirus B19, influenza, CMV and Epstein-Barr virus, according to a later analysis. When HLA alleles, especially DR and DQ, strongly co-occurred, TCR associations were difficult to assign to individual alleles. A later genetic analysis reported fewer N-insertions in productive TCRs among donors in an Asian-associated ancestry cluster than the roughly 700-donor mean. The cohort was sequenced for TCR beta chains only, and without alpha or paired-chain data the features that could be detected were limited. Across donors, most TCR sequences were observed very rarely, whereas some public TCRs were present in many individuals. In the study, around 160 TCR beta chains were listed as associated with cytomegalovirus. Broadly in line with IMGT annotations, most TCR beta V segments showed up in productive rearrangements about 87% or about 30% of the time in an earlier analysis of approximately 600 of the donors. In a later analysis, HLA-associated TCR beta chains were found to be more clonally expanded and to have lower generation probabilities than equally common non-associated chains. The 87-base-pair reads could not distinguish some IMGT-functional V segments, including TRBV6-2 and TRBV6-3, so those segments were excluded. Linkage disequilibrium might explain the correlated functional status among segregating V segments, but an unknown experimental factor could not be excluded. A further reported finding was that TCR beta sequences accurately predicted the HLA-A and HLA-B alleles for most subjects in the first cohort. A later analysis found that TCR association rates varied across HLA loci, with DRB1 alleles showing the most associated TCRs and HLA-C alleles the fewest. The classifier was reported to diagnose cytomegalovirus status with high specificity and sensitivity in both the original and validation cohorts. The earlier analysis of approximately 590 of the donors excluded 15 to 20 rarely observed V segments, including chromosome 9 orphons, because counts were too low. According to a later analysis, most CMV-associated TCR beta chains appeared to be HLA-restricted, and the HLA associations seemed to be driven largely by CMV exposure. A cluster of highly shared sequence variants was judged likely to represent a technical artifact of the sequencing pipeline. At a false discovery rate of 0.05, a later analysis linked under 20,000 TCR beta sequences to specific HLA alleles.

The cohort consisted of fewer than 700 healthy bone marrow donors. Cohort members were all nominally healthy when sampled, although unrecorded immune exposures were likely present. The donor tested CMV seropositive, placing the donor among the 289 seropositive members of the cohort. Each donor provided a peripheral blood sample, and peripheral blood mononuclear cells were used for TCR beta sequencing. Genomic DNA extraction from the blood cell samples was performed with the Qiagen DNeasy Blood Extraction Kit. V gives up 3 bases and J gives up 3 bases, and the segment between their germline ends measures 11 bases. The germline V gene (reference sequence) gives CDR1 as LNHDA and CDR2 as SQIVND. From the cysteine up to the phenylalanine, the CDR3 has a length of 14 residues. Only the CDR3 part of the read is kept: 42 bases, read in frame from the first base.

This clonotype originated in a woman aged 18-35 years in good health and CMV-seropositive. The V and J genes are TRBV19 and TRBJ1-2; confidence is insufficient to name the D gene. Sequencing was carried out using PBMCs. CDR3 sequence: CASSIGGLYYGYTF. Read as DNA, the sequence is TGTGCCAGTAGTATCGGAGGCCTCTACTATGGCTACACCTTC.